These 7 T cell receptor beta chains share one sample of origin, sequenced in a study of beta chain features in type 1 diabetes. The whole isolated RNA underwent reverse transcription, so sequencing captured expressed TCRB transcripts. Some clones are missing from TCRdb's copy, which holds only in-frame ones; the method was immunoSEQ multiplex PCR. Of some 150,000 clones listed, 11% are singletons. Specimen: central memory CD4+ T cells from blood. The receptors shown here come from a man younger than 35 in good health.

In regard to this clone: Within the sample, other DNA sequences also encode this same CDR3. V and J are TRBV27 and TRBJ2-5; the D gene is possibly TRBD1 (8 bases). Germline CDR1 and CDR2: MNHEY and SMNVEV (reference sequence). V lost 5 bases to trimming and J lost 2 bases, with 12 bases between them. The CDR3 runs to 14 residues. The CDR3 nucleotides are TGTGCCAGCAGTGACAGGGGAGGGCAAGAGACCCAGTACTTC. This sequence encodes CASSDRGGQETQYF.

This clone showed up just a few times. The sample has other DNA sequences that encode this CDR3 too. The CDR3 here is CSARAGDTQYF. CDR3 in DNA: TGCAGTGCTAGAGCTGGGGATACGCAGTATTTT. The rearrangement uses TRBV20-1 and TRBJ2-3; D not certain. V lost 1 base and J lost 6, with 5 bases in between. CDR1 is DFQATT and CDR2 is SNEGSKA in the germline V gene (reference sequence). This CDR3 contains 11 residues.

This clone appeared a few times. One end of the junction fails to match germline, which may point to a read error. This chain connects TRBV6-5 to TRBJ2-7; 9 positions match TRBD2. Germline CDR1 and CDR2: MNHEY and SVGAGI. The CDR3 spans 14 residues. CDR3 loop: CACRGAGGIYEQYF. The CDR3 region has the DNA TGTGCCTGCAGAGGTGCGGGAGGGATTTACGAGCAGTACTTC.

V and J are TRBV21-1 and TRBJ2-4. TRBV21-1 is a listed pseudogene. The CDR3 totals 14 residues. As DNA, the CDR3 is TGTGCCAGCAGCATTCGATTGCCGAAAAACATTCAGTACTTC. Translated, it gives CASSIRLPKNIQYF.

Comments on this clone: It may be a read error: a sequence one base away is much more abundant. This sequence joins TRBV7-7 and TRBJ1-1; 7 bases fit TRBD1. Trimming at V came to 5 bases and at J to 1 base, leaving 1 base not matched to a gene. In germline, CDR1 is SSHAT, CDR2 FNYEAQ (reference sequence). The CDR3 has 13 amino acids. CDR3 sequence reads: CASSRDRNTEAFF. The CDR3 bases are TGTGCCAGCAGCCGGGACAGGAACACTGAAGCTTTCTTT.

This clone was seen a few times. V gene TRBV6-5 combines with J gene TRBJ1-2; D uncertain. Germline values: CDR1 MNHEY, CDR2 SVGAGI. The V gene lost 0 bases and the J gene lost 8 bases, with 16 bases spanning the gap. The length of the CDR3 is 15 residues. CDR3 bases: TGTGCCAGCAGTTACTCGATAATTGATCGTGGCGGCTACACCTTC. Its translation: CASSYSIIDRGGYTF.

The chain joins TRBV4-1 to TRBJ1-1, with D unclear. V lost 0 bases and J 5 bases, leaving 19 bases between the germline ends. Germline V lookup: CDR1 MGHRA, CDR2 YSYEKL. The CDR3 is 17 residues long. The CDR3 here is CASSQDRRGPIGTEAFF. CDR3 sequence (DNA): TGCGCCAGCAGCCAAGATCGAAGAGGGCCCATTGGTACTGAAGCTTTCTTT.